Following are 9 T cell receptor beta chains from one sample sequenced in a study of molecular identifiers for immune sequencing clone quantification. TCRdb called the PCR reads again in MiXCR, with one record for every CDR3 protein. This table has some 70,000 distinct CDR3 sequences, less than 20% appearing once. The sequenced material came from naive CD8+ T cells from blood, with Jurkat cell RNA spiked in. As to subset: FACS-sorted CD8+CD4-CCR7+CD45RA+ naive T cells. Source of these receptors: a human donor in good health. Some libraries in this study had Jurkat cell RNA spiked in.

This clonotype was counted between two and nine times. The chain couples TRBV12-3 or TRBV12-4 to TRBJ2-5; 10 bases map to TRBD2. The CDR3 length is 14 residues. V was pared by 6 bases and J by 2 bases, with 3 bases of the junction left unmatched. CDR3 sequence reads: CASRPAGGQETQYF. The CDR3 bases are TGTGCCAGCAGACCAGCGGGGGGGCAAGAGACCCAGTACTTC.

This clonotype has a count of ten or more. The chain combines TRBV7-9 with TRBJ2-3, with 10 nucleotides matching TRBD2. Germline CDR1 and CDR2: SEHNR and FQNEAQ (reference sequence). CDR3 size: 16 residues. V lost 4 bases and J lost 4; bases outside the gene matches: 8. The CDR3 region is CASSSPGTSAPDTQYF. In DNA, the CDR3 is TGTGCCAGCAGCTCGCCCGGGACTAGCGCTCCAGATACGCAGTATTTT. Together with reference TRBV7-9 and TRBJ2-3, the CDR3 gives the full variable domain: DTGVSQNPRHKITKRGQNVTFRCDPISEHNRLYWYRQTLGQGPEFLTYFQNEAQLEKSRLLSDRFSAERPKGSFSTLEIQRTEQGDSAMYLCASSSPGTSAPDTQYFGPGTRLTVL.

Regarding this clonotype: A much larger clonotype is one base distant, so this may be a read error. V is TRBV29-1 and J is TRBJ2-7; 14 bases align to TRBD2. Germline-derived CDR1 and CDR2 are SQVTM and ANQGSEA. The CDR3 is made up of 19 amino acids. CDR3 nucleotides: TGCGGCGTTGAAGGAGTGGGACACCTAGGACTAGCGGGAGGTCAGGAGCAGTACTTC. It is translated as CGVEGVGHLGLAGGQEQYF.

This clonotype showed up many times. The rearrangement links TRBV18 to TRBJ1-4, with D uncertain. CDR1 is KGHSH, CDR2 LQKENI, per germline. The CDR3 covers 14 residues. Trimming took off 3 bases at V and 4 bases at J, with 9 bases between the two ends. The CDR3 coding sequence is TGTGCCAGCTCACCGCCGCGCAATAATGAAAAACTGTTTTTT. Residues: CASSPPRNNEKLFF. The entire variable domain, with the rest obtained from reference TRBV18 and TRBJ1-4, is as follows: NAGVMQNPRHLVRRRGQEARLRCSPMKGHSHVYWYRQLPEEGLKFMVYLQKENIIDESGMPKERFSAEFPKEGPSILRIQQVVRGDSAAYFCASSPPRNNEKLFFGSGTQLSVL.

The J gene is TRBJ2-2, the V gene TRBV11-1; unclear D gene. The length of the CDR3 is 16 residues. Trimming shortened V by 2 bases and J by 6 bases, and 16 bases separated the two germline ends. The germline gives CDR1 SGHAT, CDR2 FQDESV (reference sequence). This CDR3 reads CASSLTSQDWPGELFF. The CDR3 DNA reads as TGTGCCAGCAGCTTAACGAGCCAAGACTGGCCCGGGGAGCTGTTTTTT.

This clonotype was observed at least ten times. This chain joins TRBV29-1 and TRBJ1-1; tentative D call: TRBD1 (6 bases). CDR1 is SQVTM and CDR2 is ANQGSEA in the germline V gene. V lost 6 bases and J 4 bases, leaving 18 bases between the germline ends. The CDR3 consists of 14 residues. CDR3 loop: CSVRTGIGATEAFF. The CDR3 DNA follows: TGCAGCGTGCGAACAGGGATAGGAGCCACTGAAGCTTTCTTT.

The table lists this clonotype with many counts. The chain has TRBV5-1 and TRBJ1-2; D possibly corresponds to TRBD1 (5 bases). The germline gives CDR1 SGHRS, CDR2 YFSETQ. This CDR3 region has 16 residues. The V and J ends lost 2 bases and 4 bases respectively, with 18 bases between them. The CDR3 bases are TGCGCCAGCAGCTTCAACGGGCAGGGCAAGGGCTATGGCTACACCTTC. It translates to CASSFNGQGKGYGYTF.

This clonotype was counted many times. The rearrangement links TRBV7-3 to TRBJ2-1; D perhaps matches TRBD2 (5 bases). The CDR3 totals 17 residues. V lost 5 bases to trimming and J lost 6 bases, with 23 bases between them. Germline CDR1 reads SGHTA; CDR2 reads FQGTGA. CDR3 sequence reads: CASSLYSRAAVPNEQFF. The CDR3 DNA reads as TGTGCCAGCAGCCTATACTCGAGGGCCGCGGTCCCCAATGAGCAGTTCTTC.

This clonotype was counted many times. In DNA form, the CDR3 reads TGTGCCAGCAGTTACGCAAGGGATACCTACGAGCAGTACTTC. Its protein is CASSYARDTYEQYF. The chain links TRBV6-5 to TRBJ2-7, with no clear D. Germline CDR1 reads MNHEY; CDR2 reads SVGAGI. V lost 2 bases and J 2 bases, leaving 10 bases between the germline ends. The CDR3 totals 14 residues.